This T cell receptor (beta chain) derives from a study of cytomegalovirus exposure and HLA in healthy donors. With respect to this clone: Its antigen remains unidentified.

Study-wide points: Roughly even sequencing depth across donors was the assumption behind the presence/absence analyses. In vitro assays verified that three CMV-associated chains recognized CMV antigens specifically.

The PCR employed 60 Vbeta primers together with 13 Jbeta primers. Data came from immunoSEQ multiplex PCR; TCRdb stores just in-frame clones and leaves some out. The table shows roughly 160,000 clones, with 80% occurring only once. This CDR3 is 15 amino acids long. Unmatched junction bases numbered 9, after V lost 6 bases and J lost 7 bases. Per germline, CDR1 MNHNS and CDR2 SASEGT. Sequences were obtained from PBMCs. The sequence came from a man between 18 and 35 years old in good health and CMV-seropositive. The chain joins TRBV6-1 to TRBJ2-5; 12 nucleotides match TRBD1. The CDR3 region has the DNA TGTGCCAGCAGAACTCCGGGACAGGGGGCCCGGACCCAGTACTTC. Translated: CASRTPGQGARTQYF.